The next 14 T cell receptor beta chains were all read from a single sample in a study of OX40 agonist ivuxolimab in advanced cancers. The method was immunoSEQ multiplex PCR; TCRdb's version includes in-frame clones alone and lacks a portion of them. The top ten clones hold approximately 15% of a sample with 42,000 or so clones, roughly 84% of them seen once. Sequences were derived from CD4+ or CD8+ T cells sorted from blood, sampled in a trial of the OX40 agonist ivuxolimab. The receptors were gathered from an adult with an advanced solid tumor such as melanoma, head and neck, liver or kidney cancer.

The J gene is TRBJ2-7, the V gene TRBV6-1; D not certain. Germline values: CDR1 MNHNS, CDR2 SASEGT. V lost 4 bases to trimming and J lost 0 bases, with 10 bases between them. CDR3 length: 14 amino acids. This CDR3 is CASSAGWSSYEQYF. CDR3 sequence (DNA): TGTGCCAGCAGTGCCGGGTGGAGCTCCTACGAGCAGTACTTC.

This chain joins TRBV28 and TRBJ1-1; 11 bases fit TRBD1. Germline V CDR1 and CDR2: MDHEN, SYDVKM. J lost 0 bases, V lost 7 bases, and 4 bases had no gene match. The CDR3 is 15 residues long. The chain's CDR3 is CASTGTGGLNTEAFF. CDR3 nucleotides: TGTGCCAGCACGGGGACAGGGGGTCTGAACACTGAAGCTTTCTTT.

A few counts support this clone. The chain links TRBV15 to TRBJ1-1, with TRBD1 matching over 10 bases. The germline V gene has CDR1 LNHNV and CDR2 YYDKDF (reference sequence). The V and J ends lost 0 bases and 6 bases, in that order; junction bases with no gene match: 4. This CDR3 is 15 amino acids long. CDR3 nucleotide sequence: TGTGCCACCAGCAGAGACCGGGACAGGGGAGCTGAAGCTTTCTTT. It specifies CATSRDRDRGAEAFF.

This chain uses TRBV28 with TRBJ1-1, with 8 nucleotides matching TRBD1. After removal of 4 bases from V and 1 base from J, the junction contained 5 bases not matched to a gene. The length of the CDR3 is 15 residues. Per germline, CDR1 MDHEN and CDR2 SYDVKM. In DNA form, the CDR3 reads TGTGCCAGCAGTTCAGGGGGCGGTCGGAACACTGAAGCTTTCTTT. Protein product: CASSSGGGRNTEAFF. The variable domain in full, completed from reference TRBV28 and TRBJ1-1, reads DVKVTQSSRYLVKRTGEKVFLECVQDMDHENMFWYRQDPGLGLRLIYFSYDVKMKEKGDIPEGYSVSREKKERFSLILESASTNQTSMYLCASSSGGGRNTEAFFGQGTRLTVV.

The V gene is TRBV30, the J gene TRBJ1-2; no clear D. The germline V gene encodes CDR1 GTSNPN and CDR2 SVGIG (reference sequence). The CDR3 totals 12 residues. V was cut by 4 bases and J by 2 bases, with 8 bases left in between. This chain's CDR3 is CAWTGPNYGYTF. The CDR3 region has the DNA TGTGCCTGGACCGGGCCAAACTATGGCTACACCTTC.

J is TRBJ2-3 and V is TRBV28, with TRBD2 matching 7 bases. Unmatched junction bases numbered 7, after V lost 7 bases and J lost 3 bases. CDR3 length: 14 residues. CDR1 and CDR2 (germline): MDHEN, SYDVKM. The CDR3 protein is CASTWEGATDTQYF. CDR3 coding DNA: TGTGCCAGCACCTGGGAGGGCGCGACAGATACGCAGTATTTT.

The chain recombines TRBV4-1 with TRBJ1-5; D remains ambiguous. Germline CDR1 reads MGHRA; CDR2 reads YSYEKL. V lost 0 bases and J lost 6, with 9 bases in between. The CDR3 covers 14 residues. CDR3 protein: CASSQEAGFQPQHF. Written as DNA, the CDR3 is TGCGCCAGCAGCCAAGAGGCAGGTTTTCAGCCCCAGCATTTT.

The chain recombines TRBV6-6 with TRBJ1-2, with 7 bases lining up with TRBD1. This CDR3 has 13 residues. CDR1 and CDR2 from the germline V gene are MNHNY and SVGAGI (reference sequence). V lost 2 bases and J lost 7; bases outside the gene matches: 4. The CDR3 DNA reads TGTGCCAGCAGTTACCCAGGGGGACTTGGCTACACCTTC. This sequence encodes CASSYPGGLGYTF.

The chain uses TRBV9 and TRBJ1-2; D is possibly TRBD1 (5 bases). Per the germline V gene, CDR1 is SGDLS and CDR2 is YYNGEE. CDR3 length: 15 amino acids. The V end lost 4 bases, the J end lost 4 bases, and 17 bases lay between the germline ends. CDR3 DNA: TGTGCCAGCAGCCCAGAAGGGGACCCTCTCTATGGCTACACCTTC. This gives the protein CASSPEGDPLYGYTF.

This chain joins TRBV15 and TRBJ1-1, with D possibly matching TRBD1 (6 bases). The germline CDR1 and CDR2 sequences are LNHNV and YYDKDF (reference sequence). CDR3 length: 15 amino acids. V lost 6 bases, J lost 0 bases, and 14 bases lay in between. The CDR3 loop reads CATSTTGYLNTEAFF. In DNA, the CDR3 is TGTGCCACCAGTACGACAGGATACTTGAACACTGAAGCTTTCTTT.

The chain's CDR3 is CASRITGGGNTIYF. The CDR3 coding sequence is TGTGCCAGCAGAATTACAGGGGGCGGAAACACCATATATTTT. The chain couples TRBV2 to TRBJ1-3, with 9 bases that match TRBD1. CDR1 SNHLY and CDR2 FYNNEI come from the germline V gene. The V and J ends lost 6 bases and 4 bases, in that order; junction bases with no gene match: 4. This CDR3 spans 14 amino acids.

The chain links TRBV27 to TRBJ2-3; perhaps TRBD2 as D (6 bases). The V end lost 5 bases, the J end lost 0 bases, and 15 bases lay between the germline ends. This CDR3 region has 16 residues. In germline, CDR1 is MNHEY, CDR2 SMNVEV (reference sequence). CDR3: CASSLSVGTSTDTQYF. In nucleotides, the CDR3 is TGTGCCAGCAGTCTTTCCGTGGGGACTAGCACAGATACGCAGTATTTT.

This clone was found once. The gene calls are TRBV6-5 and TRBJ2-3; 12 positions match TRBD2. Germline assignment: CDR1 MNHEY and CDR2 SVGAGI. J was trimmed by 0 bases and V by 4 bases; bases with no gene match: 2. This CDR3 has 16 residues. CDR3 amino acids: CASSLLAGGSTDTQYF. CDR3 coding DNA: TGTGCCAGCAGTTTACTAGCGGGGGGTAGCACAGATACGCAGTATTTT.

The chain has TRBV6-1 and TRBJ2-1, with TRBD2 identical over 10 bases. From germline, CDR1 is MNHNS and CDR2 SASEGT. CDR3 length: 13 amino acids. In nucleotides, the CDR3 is TGTGCGATCGGGACTAGCGTTACAAATGAGCAGTTCTTC. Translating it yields CAIGTSVTNEQFF.